Listed here are 19 T cell receptor beta chains from one sample, sequenced in a study of blood T cell repertoires in COVID-19. Assay: immunoSEQ multiplex PCR; the TCRdb copy retains only in-frame clones and omits some. The top ten clones hold about 28% of a sample with under 150,000 clones, more than 70% of them seen once. The sample was peripheral blood. Receptor source: a human donor in a cohort sampled during active COVID-19.

The chain carries TRBV12-3 or TRBV12-4 and TRBJ1-1; no firm D call. The length of the CDR3 is 13 residues. V was trimmed by 4 bases and J by 6 bases, leaving 12 bases between them. CDR3 loop: CASSSTFPSEAFF. The DNA of the CDR3 is TGTGCCAGCAGTTCTACCTTCCCCTCTGAAGCTTTCTTT.

The rearrangement uses TRBV6-5 and TRBJ2-1; TRBD2 matches at 12 bases. Germline V CDR1 and CDR2: MNHEY, SVGAGI. This CDR3 has 16 residues. V trimming: 2 bases; J trimming: 6 bases; junction bases outside the gene matches: 5. The CDR3 reads CASSYILAGGPNEQFF. The CDR3 DNA sequence: TGTGCCAGCAGTTACATCCTAGCGGGGGGGCCCAATGAGCAGTTCTTC.

The V gene is TRBV5-6, the J gene TRBJ2-7; maybe TRBD1 (6 bases). The V and J ends lost 4 bases and 0 bases respectively, with 8 bases between them. CDR1 is SGHDT, CDR2 YYEEEE, per germline. The CDR3 spans 13 residues. The CDR3 coding sequence is TGTGCCAGCAGCGTGGGGGCCTCCTACGAGCAGTACTTC. Its protein product is CASSVGASYEQYF. The full variable domain, with the rest looked up from reference TRBV5-6 and TRBJ2-7, is DAGVTQSPTHLIKTRGQQVTLRCSPKSGHDTVSWYQQALGQGPQFIFQYYEEEERQRGNFPDRFSGHQFPNYSSELNVNALLLGDSALYLCASSVGASYEQYFGPGTRLTVT.

The CDR3 coding sequence is TGTGCCAGCAGCTTACAGCAGGGAAGGAATTCACCCCTCCACTTT. It encodes CASSLQQGRNSPLHF. The chain links TRBV11-2 to TRBJ1-6; TRBD1 is a possible D gene (5 bases). The CDR3 is 15 amino acids. Trimming cost V 2 bases and J 7 bases, with 12 bases left between them. Germline lookup yields CDR1 SGHAT and CDR2 FQNNGV.

J is TRBJ2-1 and V is TRBV20-1; TRBD1 is a possible D gene (6 bases). The V end was cut by 3 bases, the J end by 7 bases, with 19 bases between. Germline values: CDR1 DFQATT, CDR2 SNEGSKA (reference sequence). CDR3 size: 15 residues. The chain's CDR3 is CSASSPGAAQNEQFF. CDR3 sequence (DNA): TGCAGTGCTAGTTCGCCAGGGGCAGCCCAGAATGAGCAGTTCTTC.

The chain has TRBV12-5 and TRBJ2-3, with TRBD2 matching over 12 bases. With 1 base clipped from V and 4 bases from J, the junction kept 3 bases outside the gene matches. The CDR3 totals 16 residues. Germline V lookup: CDR1 LGHNT, CDR2 FRNRAP. The CDR3 DNA is TGTGCTAGTGGTTTGGGGACTAGCGGGGCCCCAGATACGCAGTATTTT. The encoded protein is CASGLGTSGAPDTQYF.

The gene calls are TRBV3-1 (or the pseudogene TRBV3-2) and TRBJ2-2; no reliable D call. The CDR3 is 14 amino acids. V was pared by 1 base and J by 5 bases, with 8 bases between. Germline V gene lookup returns CDR1 LGHDT and CDR2 YNNKEL (reference sequence). The CDR3 bases are TGTGCCAGCAGCCAAGTAGGAGCGACCGGGGAGCTGTTTTTT. Translating it yields CASSQVGATGELFF.

The chain employs TRBV11-2 and TRBJ2-2, with a possible D match to TRBD1 (6 bases). The CDR3 consists of 16 residues. CDR1 is SGHAT, CDR2 FQNNGV, per germline. The V end lost 3 bases, the J end lost 2 bases, and 13 bases lay between the germline ends. CDR3 residues: CASSFRQGPNTGELFF. The DNA of the CDR3 is TGTGCCAGCAGCTTTAGGCAGGGGCCCAACACCGGGGAGCTGTTTTTT.

The gene calls are TRBV27 and TRBJ1-5; D perhaps matches TRBD1 (5 bases). Germline V CDR1 and CDR2: MNHEY, SMNVEV (reference sequence). V was trimmed by 10 bases and J by 3 bases, leaving 10 bases between them. There are 12 residues in the CDR3. The CDR3 sequence is CATSTANQPQHF. For the CDR3, the DNA is TGTGCCACCTCGACAGCCAATCAGCCCCAGCATTTT.

This CDR3 is CASSEVLAGGYNEQFF. CDR3 DNA: TGTGCCAGCAGTGAAGTACTAGCGGGGGGGTACAATGAGCAGTTCTTC. The chain employs TRBV6-1 and TRBJ2-1; 13 nucleotides line up with TRBD2. The CDR3 runs to 16 residues. Germline V gene lookup returns CDR1 MNHNS and CDR2 SASEGT. Unmatched junction bases numbered 1, after V lost 1 base and J lost 4 bases.

Concerning this clone: Other nucleotide sequences from this sample produce the same CDR3. The V call is TRBV7-3, the J call TRBJ2-2, with 9 nucleotides matching TRBD2. J was trimmed by 1 base and V by 1 base; bases with no gene match: 10. The CDR3 contains 19 residues. Germline values: CDR1 SGHTA, CDR2 FQGTGA. CDR3 sequence reads: CASSLRGVTSGVNTGELFF. Here the CDR3 DNA reads TGTGCCAGCAGCTTAAGAGGGGTGACTAGCGGTGTGAACACCGGGGAGCTGTTTTTT.

This chain joins TRBV12-3 or TRBV12-4 and TRBJ2-2, with D possibly being TRBD1 (6 bases). The ends were cut back, 6 bases at V and 7 bases at J, with 12 bases in the middle. The length of the CDR3 is 13 residues. The CDR3, as DNA: TGTGCCAGCAGCCTCAAGGGGGACGGGGAGCTGTTTTTT. It translates to CASSLKGDGELFF.

The rearrangement joins TRBV6-5 to TRBJ1-6; a weak D match, TRBD1 (5 bases). Trimming stripped 2 bases from V and 10 bases from J, with 9 bases between. This CDR3 region has 13 residues. Germline CDR1 and CDR2: MNHEY and SVGAGI. The CDR3 spells CASSYDSRSPLHF. The CDR3 bases are TGTGCCAGCAGTTACGACAGCAGGTCACCCCTCCACTTT.

The chain uses TRBV7-9 and TRBJ2-1; maybe TRBD2 (6 bases). The CDR3 extends over 16 amino acids. Germline CDR1 reads SEHNR; CDR2 reads FQNEAQ (reference sequence). Deletions cut 0 bases from V and 3 bases from J, with 12 bases between. DNA of the CDR3: TGTGCCAGCAGCTTAGCGTCCCGGGGGTACTACAATGAGCAGTTCTTC. Protein sequence: CASSLASRGYYNEQFF.

V usage is TRBV5-6 and J usage is TRBJ2-5; a weak D match, TRBD2 (5 bases). Trimming removed 3 bases from V and 4 bases from J, with 13 bases in between. The CDR3 length is 14 residues. CDR1 is SGHDT and CDR2 is YYEEEE in the germline V gene. The CDR3 DNA reads TGTGCCAGCAGCTGGATCACTAGTCCAGAGACCCAGTACTTC. Its translation: CASSWITSPETQYF.

This clone was detected a few times. This chain uses TRBV29-1 with TRBJ1-1; 7 positions match TRBD1. The CDR3 has 14 amino acids. The germline gives CDR1 SQVTM, CDR2 ANQGSEA. V lost 5 bases to trimming and J lost 4 bases; unmatched junction nucleotides: 10. The CDR3 DNA is TGCAGCGTTCGGACAGGTCCCCGAAGCACTGAAGCTTTCTTT. The encoded protein is CSVRTGPRSTEAFF.

The CDR3: CASSYGGNYGYTF. The CDR3 DNA is TGTGCCAGCAGTTACGGAGGAAACTATGGCTACACCTTC. The chain uses TRBV6-5 and TRBJ1-2; the D is unclear. CDR3 length: 13 residues. CDR1 and CDR2 from the germline V gene are MNHEY and SVGAGI. Trimming took off 2 bases at V and 2 bases at J, with 6 bases between the two ends.

The rearrangement links TRBV9 to TRBJ2-7; TRBD1 is a possible D gene (6 bases). Between the trimmed V and J ends, which lost 4 bases and 2 bases, there was a span of 13 bases. Germline lookup yields CDR1 SGDLS and CDR2 YYNGEE. CDR3 size: 14 residues. The CDR3 nucleotides read TGTGCCAGCAGCCCCTTAACAGGGACCTACGAGCAGTACTTC. This gives the protein CASSPLTGTYEQYF. The full variable domain, completed using reference TRBV9 and TRBJ2-7, is DSGVTQTPKHLITATGQRVTLRCSPRSGDLSVYWYQQSLDQGLQFLIQYYNGEERAKGNILERFSAQQFPDLHSELNLSSLELGDSALYFCASSPLTGTYEQYFGPGTRLTVT.

The rearrangement uses TRBV4-2 and TRBJ2-7; 9 positions agree with TRBD1. The CDR3 is made up of 15 amino acids. With V trimmed by 4 bases and J by 2 bases, 6 bases remained unmatched. In germline, CDR1 is LGHNA, CDR2 YNFKEQ. The CDR3 DNA is TGTGCCAGCAGCCGGGACAGGGCGGAGGCCTACGAGCAGTACTTC. Protein sequence: CASSRDRAEAYEQYF.